The present entry profiles one T cell receptor (beta chain) with its context. What it binds is unknown. The authors generated TCR beta cDNA through 5'RACE template switching with UMIs. TCRdb reprocessed the 5' RACE reads and stores each CDR3 protein as one record, lacking DNA. The sample features approximately 550,000 distinct CDR3 sequences, with roughly 3.5% in its top ten. This sample stems from a study of T cells expressing NK-cell markers. Study overall: Eight donors were sequenced, of whom seven were HCMV-seropositive, while the remaining one was HCMV-seronegative.

Study observations and caveats: The contribution of dominant NKG2C+ clonotypes to CD8+ T cells in more than five donors was about 1.0-7.0%.

The CDR3 spans 15 residues. Germline CDR1 and CDR2: SGHDT and YYEEEE. Source material: blood T cells: a sorted CD56 or NKG2C T cell subset, CD4+ or CD8+ T cells, or bulk PBMC T cells (not recorded which). This receptor was taken from a man between 18 and 29 years old in good health. The chain recombines TRBV5-6 with TRBJ1-1. The CDR3 is CASSLWRKLNTEAFF.